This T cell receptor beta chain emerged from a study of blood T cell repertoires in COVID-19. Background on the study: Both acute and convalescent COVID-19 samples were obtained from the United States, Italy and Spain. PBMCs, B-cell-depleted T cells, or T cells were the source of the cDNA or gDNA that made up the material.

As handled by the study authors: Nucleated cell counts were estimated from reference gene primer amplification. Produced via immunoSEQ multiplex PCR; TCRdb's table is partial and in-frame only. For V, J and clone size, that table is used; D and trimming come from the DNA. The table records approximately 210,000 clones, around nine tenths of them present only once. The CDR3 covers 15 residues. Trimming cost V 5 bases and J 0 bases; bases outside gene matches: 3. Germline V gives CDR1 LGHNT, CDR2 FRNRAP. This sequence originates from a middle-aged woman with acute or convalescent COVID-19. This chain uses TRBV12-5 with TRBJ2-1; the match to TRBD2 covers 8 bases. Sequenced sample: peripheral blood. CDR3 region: CASGRGGNSYNEQFF. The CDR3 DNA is TGTGCTAGTGGTCGCGGGGGGAACTCCTACAATGAGCAGTTCTTC.